This TCR beta chain came from a study of sequential checkpoint blockade in melanoma. The protocol was immunoSEQ multiplex PCR, while the TCRdb copy is restricted to in-frame clones and leaves out a portion. Of tens of thousands of clones in the sample, 80% to 85% were seen once. Treatment specified: randomized to nivolumab then ipilimumab (arm A) or the reverse (arm B). The clonotype originates from a human donor with melanoma. The sequences come from CD8+ T cells sorted from blood (inferred from file names), collected from a patient given nivolumab and ipilimumab in sequence.

The CDR3 loop reads CASKPAGTHTDTQYF. CDR3 DNA: TGCGCCAGCAAACCCGCGGGGACCCACACAGATACGCAGTATTTT. The chain is built from TRBV4-3 and TRBJ2-3; D is perhaps TRBD2 (6 bases). Germline V gene sequence: CDR1 LGHNA, CDR2 YSLEER. V gave up 7 bases and J gave up 2 bases, with 16 bases separating them. The CDR3 loop spans 15 amino acids.